Below, 30 T cell receptor beta chains from the same sample are listed, as sequenced in a study of T cells in localized non-small cell lung cancer. Profiling relied on immunoSEQ multiplex PCR, and the TCRdb table lists in-frame clones only, not all of them. This sample has 600 to 750 clones, with around a fifth found just once. The sequences come from lung tumor tissue, collected before any cancer treatment. The receptors originated from a male donor aged 60 or older with stage III squamous cell lung carcinoma.

This clone showed up just a few times. The chain carries TRBV11-3 and TRBJ1-3; no clear D gene. Trimming removed 7 bases from V and 3 bases from J, with 13 bases in between. CDR3 length: 14 amino acids. The germline CDR1 and CDR2 sequences are SGHNT and YENEEA. In DNA form, the CDR3 reads TGTGCCAGCAACTTGAGTCCCGATGGAAACACCATATATTTT. This sequence encodes CASNLSPDGNTIYF.

This clone ranks as large. The chain is built from TRBV6-8 and TRBJ1-1; D possibly corresponds to TRBD1 (5 bases). This CDR3 has 13 amino acids. With 7 bases removed from V and 4 bases from J, the gap between germline ends came to 13 bases. The V gene's germline CDR1 is MNHGY and CDR2 SAAAGT. The CDR3 DNA reads TGTGCCAGCAATATTCAGGGAAGCACTGAAGCTTTCTTT. This codes for CASNIQGSTEAFF.

In its sample, this clone was seen a few times. V and J are TRBV11-3 and TRBJ1-5, with D unresolved. The V end was cut by 1 base, the J end by 5 bases, with 9 bases between. This CDR3 has 14 residues. CDR1 is SGHNT and CDR2 is YENEEA in the germline V gene. CDR3: CASSLGLGYQPQHF. Written as DNA, the CDR3 is TGTGCCAGCAGCTTAGGGCTCGGATATCAGCCCCAGCATTTT.

This clone was counted a few times. This chain connects TRBV6-8 to TRBJ2-7, with TRBD1 matching over 7 bases. V shed 7 bases, J shed 4 bases, and the junction held 7 bases outside the gene matches. This CDR3 has 13 amino acids. Germline V lookup: CDR1 MNHGY, CDR2 SAAAGT. CDR3 coding DNA: TGTGCCAGCATAGACAGGGTGGGGTACGAGCAGTACTTC. Translation gives CASIDRVGYEQYF.

This clone was detected a few times. The chain joins TRBV6-7 to TRBJ2-7; D gene uncertain. TRBV6-7 is classed as an ORF, of uncertain function. Trimming took off 10 bases at V and 6 bases at J, with 13 bases between the two ends. CDR3 size: 11 residues. This chain's CDR3 is CAISKGREQYF. The CDR3 DNA reads TGTGCCATCTCGAAAGGGCGCGAGCAGTACTTC.

V and J are TRBV11-3 and TRBJ2-7, with 7 bases fitting TRBD2. V lost 5 bases, J lost 3 bases, and 10 bases stayed unmatched. The germline V gene encodes CDR1 SGHNT and CDR2 YENEEA. The CDR3 covers 15 residues. The CDR3 DNA sequence: TGTGCCAGCAGCCCCCCACTGGGGGGGATCTACGAGCAGTACTTC. It is translated as CASSPPLGGIYEQYF.

This clone was seen more than once but under ten times. The rearrangement joins TRBV28 to TRBJ2-7; D is possibly TRBD1 (7 bases). The CDR3 has 15 amino acids. Trimming left V 4 bases short and J 0 bases short, with 13 bases between. The germline V gene encodes CDR1 MDHEN and CDR2 SYDVKM. For the CDR3, the DNA is TGTGCCAGCAGTTCTACAGGGGACTTCTCCTACGAGCAGTACTTC. Translation gives CASSSTGDFSYEQYF. Full variable domain (remainder filled in from reference TRBV28 and TRBJ2-7): DVKVTQSSRYLVKRTGEKVFLECVQDMDHENMFWYRQDPGLGLRLIYFSYDVKMKEKGDIPEGYSVSREKKERFSLILESASTNQTSMYLCASSSTGDFSYEQYFGPGTRLTVT.

The chain has TRBV29-1 and TRBJ1-2; 7 nucleotides align to TRBD1. The germline V gene has CDR1 SQVTM and CDR2 ANQGSEA. Trimming at V came to 4 bases and at J to 2 bases, leaving 4 bases not matched to a gene. The CDR3 runs 13 residues. DNA of the CDR3: TGCAGCGTTGCCGGACAGGCCAACTATGGCTACACCTTC. Translating it yields CSVAGQANYGYTF.

J is TRBJ1-1 and V is TRBV5-1; 7 bases map to TRBD1. Germline loops: CDR1 SGHRS, CDR2 YFSETQ. The CDR3 is 18 amino acids. V shed 2 bases and J 0 bases; nucleotides not matched to a gene: 13. CDR3 nucleotide sequence: TGCGCCAGCAGCTTCCCCAGGGGGGGGATCGGCGTGAACACTGAAGCTTTCTTT. It specifies CASSFPRGGIGVNTEAFF.

This chain uses TRBV18 with TRBJ2-7, with 11 bases matching TRBD1. This CDR3 has 15 residues. Looked up from germline, CDR1 is KGHSH and CDR2 is LQKENI. With V trimmed by 3 bases and J by 5 bases, 6 bases remained unmatched. The CDR3 region is CASSPGQGAINEQYF. CDR3 DNA sequence: TGTGCCAGCTCACCTGGACAGGGGGCTATCAACGAGCAGTACTTC.

This clone was picked up a small number of times. This chain connects TRBV6-7 to TRBJ2-3, with 8 bases lining up with TRBD2. TRBV6-7 is noted as an ORF with a role that remains uncertain. This CDR3 has 16 residues. The junction had 13 bases not matched to a gene; V was cut back by 5 bases and J by 6 bases. DNA of the CDR3: TGTGCCAGCAGTCGGACACTAGCGGAGCAGAGGGATACGCAGTATTTT. Its translation is CASSRTLAEQRDTQYF.

This clone was seen more than once but under ten times. The chain is built from TRBV6-8 and TRBJ1-4; possible D gene TRBD1, 5 bases. V was clipped by 1 base and J by 8 bases, with 17 bases between them. CDR1 and CDR2 from the germline V gene are MNHGY and SAAAGT. The CDR3 consists of 16 residues. CDR3: CASSYFSTTRGEKLFF. Written as DNA, the CDR3 is TGTGCCAGCAGTTACTTTAGTACCACCCGGGGCGAAAAACTGTTTTTT.

This chain links TRBV9 with TRBJ2-1, with 7 bases identical to TRBD1. The CDR3 has 12 amino acids. Looked up from germline, CDR1 is SGDLS and CDR2 is YYNGEE. V shed 4 bases, J shed 8 bases, and the junction held 3 bases outside the gene matches. CDR3 protein: CASSLQGHEQFF. The DNA for the CDR3 is TGTGCCAGCAGCCTACAGGGGCATGAGCAGTTCTTC.

Sample share makes this clone hyperexpanded. The chain combines TRBV6-8 with TRBJ2-2, with 8 bases lining up with TRBD2. Germline V gene sequence: CDR1 MNHGY, CDR2 SAAAGT. V was pared by 4 bases and J by 2 bases, with 6 bases of the junction left unmatched. The CDR3 covers 16 residues. CDR3 in amino acids: CASSSLSGVNTGELFF. CDR3 coding DNA: TGTGCCAGCAGTTCCCTTAGCGGGGTCAACACCGGGGAGCTGTTTTTT.

By proportion, this clone is large. V and J are TRBV19 and TRBJ2-6; a weak D match, TRBD2 (6 bases). The V gene lost 4 bases and the J gene lost 10 bases, with 14 bases spanning the gap. CDR1 and CDR2 (germline): LNHDA, SQIVND (reference sequence). The CDR3 is 14 residues long. The CDR3 DNA reads TGTGCCAGTAGTAGGGGAGGCTCCGGGAACGTCCTGACTTTC. Translated, it gives CASSRGGSGNVLTF.

The chain is built from TRBV19 and TRBJ1-5; tentative D call: TRBD1 (6 bases). Germline CDR1 and CDR2: LNHDA and SQIVND (reference sequence). Trimming cost V 4 bases and J 3 bases, with 13 bases left between them. This CDR3 has 15 amino acids. The CDR3 region is CASSTPYRVNQPQHF. CDR3 sequence (DNA): TGTGCCAGTAGTACTCCATACAGGGTCAATCAGCCCCAGCATTTT. The full variable domain, its missing parts supplied by reference TRBV19 and TRBJ1-5, is DGGITQSPKYLFRKEGQNVTLSCEQNLNHDAMYWYRQDPGQGLRLIYYSQIVNDFQKGDIAEGYSVSREKKESFPLTVTSAQKNPTAFYLCASSTPYRVNQPQHFGDGTRLSIL.

The sample holds a few counts of this clone. V usage is TRBV6-8 and J usage is TRBJ1-2; D ambiguous. The CDR3 sequence is 14 residues long. Deletions cut 2 bases from V and 0 bases from J, with 7 bases between. CDR1 and CDR2 from the germline V gene are MNHGY and SAAAGT. This CDR3 is CASSYSQSNYGYTF. DNA of the CDR3: TGTGCCAGCAGTTACAGTCAGTCTAACTATGGCTACACCTTC.

The chain recombines TRBV11-3 with TRBJ1-1; D uncertain. V was trimmed by 2 bases and J by 2 bases, leaving 18 bases between them. The CDR3 consists of 17 residues. Germline-derived CDR1 and CDR2 are SGHNT and YENEEA. CDR3 loop: CASSLSLKRAGNTEAFF. The CDR3 DNA reads TGTGCCAGCAGCTTAAGCTTAAAACGAGCCGGCAACACTGAAGCTTTCTTT.

This rearrangement joins TRBV11-3 to TRBJ1-5; weak D call: TRBD1 (6 bases). The CDR3 is 14 amino acids. Germline lookup yields CDR1 SGHNT and CDR2 YENEEA. V lost 5 bases and J 4 bases, leaving 12 bases between the germline ends. CDR3 DNA: TGTGCCAGCAGCGGGGGCCTTGGGAATCAGCCCCAGCATTTT. Protein product: CASSGGLGNQPQHF.

The V gene is TRBV18, the J gene TRBJ1-2; a weak D match, TRBD1 (6 bases). Looked up from germline, CDR1 is KGHSH and CDR2 is LQKENI. Trimming removed 3 bases at V and 8 bases at J, with 19 bases between. The CDR3 has 15 amino acids. DNA for the CDR3: TGTGCCAGCTCACCTCGACAGGTCGAGAGTAGCGGCTACACCTTC. It translates to CASSPRQVESSGYTF.

This rearrangement joins TRBV11-3 to TRBJ1-5; 7 bases map to TRBD1. The CDR3 covers 15 residues. V was clipped by 5 bases and J by 0 bases; unmatched bases: 4. CDR1 is SGHNT, CDR2 YENEEA, per germline. The CDR3 region is CASSPQGGSNQPQHF. As DNA, the CDR3 is TGTGCCAGCAGCCCCCAGGGGGGTAGCAATCAGCCCCAGCATTTT.

This clone turned up a few times. J is TRBJ2-7 and V is TRBV14; 8 bases line up with TRBD1. The junction had 7 bases not matched to a gene; V was cut back by 6 bases and J by 3 bases. Germline V gene data show CDR1 as SGHDN and CDR2 as FVKESK. The CDR3 is made up of 14 amino acids. The CDR3 loop reads CASRRTGNDYEQYF. CDR3 coding DNA: TGTGCCAGCAGACGGACAGGGAACGACTACGAGCAGTACTTC.

In its sample, this clone ranks as large (0.1 to 1%). The CDR3 DNA reads as TGTGCCAGCAGCGGCACGACTAACCCGGGACTAGCTCCGTTCTTC. Encoded protein: CASSGTTNPGLAPFF. This chain joins TRBV9 and TRBJ2-1, with 9 nucleotides matching TRBD2. The ends lost 3 bases at V and 15 bases at J; junction bases unmatched: 16. The CDR3 sequence is 15 residues long. The germline V gene has CDR1 SGDLS and CDR2 YYNGEE.

There are a few counts of this clone. J is TRBJ1-3 and V is TRBV6-8; no clear D gene. Trimming took off 0 bases at V and 0 bases at J, with 6 bases between the two ends. Germline CDR1 and CDR2: MNHGY and SAAAGT. This CDR3 is built from 15 residues. CDR3 region: CASSYSRVSGNTIYF. The CDR3 region has the DNA TGTGCCAGCAGTTACTCGAGGGTCTCTGGAAACACCATATATTTT.

This rearrangement joins TRBV15 to TRBJ2-7, with 14 positions matching TRBD2. The CDR3 is made up of 17 amino acids. Germline V gene sequence: CDR1 LNHNV, CDR2 YYDKDF (reference sequence). The V segment lost 3 bases and the J segment 2 bases; nucleotides outside the gene matches: 6. The CDR3 is CATSSGTSGRATYEQYF. The CDR3 nucleotides read TGTGCCACCAGCAGCGGGACTAGCGGGAGAGCCACCTACGAGCAGTACTTC.

The gene calls are TRBV11-3 and TRBJ1-2, with a possible D match to TRBD1 (5 bases). The CDR3 spans 16 residues. V shed 5 bases and J shed 4 bases, with 20 bases lying between them. CDR1 SGHNT and CDR2 YENEEA come from the germline V gene. CDR3 protein: CASSQLTGISRYGYTF. The CDR3 DNA reads TGTGCCAGCAGCCAACTTACAGGCATATCTCGCTATGGCTACACCTTC.

V gene TRBV28 combines with J gene TRBJ1-2; TRBD1 is a possible D gene (5 bases). V gave up 8 bases and J gave up 2 bases, with 12 bases separating them. The CDR3 runs 13 residues. Germline lookup yields CDR1 MDHEN and CDR2 SYDVKM. The CDR3 loop is CASASRGNYGYTF. The CDR3 region has the DNA TGTGCCAGCGCCTCGCGGGGGAACTATGGCTACACCTTC.

In this sample, this clone turned up a few times. The chain has TRBV11-3 and TRBJ2-4; 10 nucleotides agree with TRBD2. V trimming: 1 base; J trimming: 15 bases; junction bases outside the gene matches: 12. The CDR3 loop spans 15 amino acids. The germline CDR1 and CDR2 sequences are SGHNT and YENEEA. CDR3 nucleotide sequence: TGTGCCAGCAGCTTAGGCCCGACTAGCGGGCGTGGGTCGTACTTC. Its translation is CASSLGPTSGRGSYF.

The genes are TRBV9 and TRBJ2-1, with TRBD2 matching over 11 bases. This CDR3 region has 17 residues. The V gene's germline CDR1 is SGDLS and CDR2 YYNGEE. Losses at the gene ends were 1 base for V and 5 bases for J; bases not matched to a gene: 8. CDR3 coding DNA: TGTGCCAGCAGCGTATCTACTAGCGGGGGCAGCCACAATGAGCAGTTCTTC. Its translation: CASSVSTSGGSHNEQFF.

This sequence joins TRBV11-3 and TRBJ2-7; 8 positions agree with TRBD1. Trimming cost V 6 bases and J 7 bases; bases outside gene matches: 14. The CDR3 contains 15 residues. CDR1 and CDR2 from the germline V gene are SGHNT and YENEEA. This CDR3 is CASSLMPGTGQEQYF. The CDR3, as DNA: TGTGCCAGCAGTCTCATGCCGGGGACAGGCCAAGAGCAGTACTTC.